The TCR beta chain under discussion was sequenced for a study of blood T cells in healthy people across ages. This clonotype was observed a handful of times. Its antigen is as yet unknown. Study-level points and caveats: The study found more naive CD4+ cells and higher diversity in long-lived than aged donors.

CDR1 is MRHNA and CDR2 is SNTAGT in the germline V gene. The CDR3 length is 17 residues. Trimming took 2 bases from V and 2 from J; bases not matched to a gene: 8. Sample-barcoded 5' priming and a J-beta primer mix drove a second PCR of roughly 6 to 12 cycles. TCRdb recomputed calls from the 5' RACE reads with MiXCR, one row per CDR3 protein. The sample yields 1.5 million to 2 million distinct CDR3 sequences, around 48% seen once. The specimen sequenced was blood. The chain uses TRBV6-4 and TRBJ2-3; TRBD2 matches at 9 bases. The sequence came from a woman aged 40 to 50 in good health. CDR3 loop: CASSDMELAGITDTQYF. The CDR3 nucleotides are TGTGCCAGCAGTGACATGGAGCTAGCGGGGATCACAGATACGCAGTATTTT.